Here is one TCR beta chain with its context. What it binds is unknown. This specimen belongs to a study of T cell responses to AZD1222 COVID-19 vaccine. The study, taken as a whole, reports: Sampling captured repertoires only after the peak T cell response.

J lost 3 bases, V lost 4 bases, and 7 bases had no gene match. Germline V gene lookup returns CDR1 SGHRS and CDR2 YFSETQ. The CDR3 has 14 residues. Sequencing was performed with immunoSEQ multiplex PCR; in TCRdb, only in-frame clones are kept and a portion is missing. The sample lists 100,000 or so clones, 80% to 90% seen once, with more than 3.5% in the top ten. V and J are TRBV5-1 and TRBJ2-7; TRBD2 matches 7 bases. The receptor comes from an adult in good health. The sample consisted of peripheral blood, taken on day 0 of MenACWY control vaccination. The CDR3 sequence: CASSGVASGYEQYF. In DNA form, the CDR3 reads TGCGCCAGCAGCGGGGTGGCTAGCGGCTACGAGCAGTACTTC. Using reference TRBV5-1 and TRBJ2-7 for the parts outside the CDR3, the full variable domain is KAGVTQTPRYLIKTRGQQVTLSCSPISGHRSVSWYQQTPGQGLQFLFEYFSETQRNKGNFPGRFSGRQFSNSRSEMNVSTLELGDSALYLCASSGVASGYEQYFGPGTRLTVT.